This T cell receptor beta chain was sequenced for a study of blood T cell repertoires in COVID-19. As for the study in general: Samples representing acute and convalescent COVID-19 were sourced from the United States, Italy and Spain. The cDNA or gDNA used as material had been derived from T cells, B-cell-depleted T cells, or PBMCs.

Source study methods: The authors estimated nucleated cell counts from reference gene primer amplification. The method was immunoSEQ multiplex PCR; TCRdb's version includes in-frame clones alone and lacks a portion of them. D and trimming were read from the DNA, whereas the V and J calls and clone size are those reported in that table. Of over 120,000 clones in the sample, around 87% were seen once. The CDR3 length is 15 residues. Trimming cost V 2 bases and J 0 bases, with 11 bases left between them. Per germline, CDR1 LGHNT and CDR2 FRNRAP. Sequenced: peripheral blood. The TCR originated in a man aged 50 to 59 who had recovered from COVID-19. The genes are TRBV12-5 and TRBJ2-7; D is undetermined. CDR3 loop: CASGLPMTSSYEQYF. The CDR3 nucleotides are TGTGCTAGTGGTTTGCCGATGACATCCTCCTACGAGCAGTACTTC. Filled out from reference TRBV12-5 and TRBJ2-7, the complete variable domain reads DARVTQTPRHKVTEMGQEVTMRCQPILGHNTVFWYRQTMMQGLELLAYFRNRAPLDDSGMPKDRFSAEMPDATLATLKIQPSEPRDSAVYFCASGLPMTSSYEQYFGPGTRLTVT.